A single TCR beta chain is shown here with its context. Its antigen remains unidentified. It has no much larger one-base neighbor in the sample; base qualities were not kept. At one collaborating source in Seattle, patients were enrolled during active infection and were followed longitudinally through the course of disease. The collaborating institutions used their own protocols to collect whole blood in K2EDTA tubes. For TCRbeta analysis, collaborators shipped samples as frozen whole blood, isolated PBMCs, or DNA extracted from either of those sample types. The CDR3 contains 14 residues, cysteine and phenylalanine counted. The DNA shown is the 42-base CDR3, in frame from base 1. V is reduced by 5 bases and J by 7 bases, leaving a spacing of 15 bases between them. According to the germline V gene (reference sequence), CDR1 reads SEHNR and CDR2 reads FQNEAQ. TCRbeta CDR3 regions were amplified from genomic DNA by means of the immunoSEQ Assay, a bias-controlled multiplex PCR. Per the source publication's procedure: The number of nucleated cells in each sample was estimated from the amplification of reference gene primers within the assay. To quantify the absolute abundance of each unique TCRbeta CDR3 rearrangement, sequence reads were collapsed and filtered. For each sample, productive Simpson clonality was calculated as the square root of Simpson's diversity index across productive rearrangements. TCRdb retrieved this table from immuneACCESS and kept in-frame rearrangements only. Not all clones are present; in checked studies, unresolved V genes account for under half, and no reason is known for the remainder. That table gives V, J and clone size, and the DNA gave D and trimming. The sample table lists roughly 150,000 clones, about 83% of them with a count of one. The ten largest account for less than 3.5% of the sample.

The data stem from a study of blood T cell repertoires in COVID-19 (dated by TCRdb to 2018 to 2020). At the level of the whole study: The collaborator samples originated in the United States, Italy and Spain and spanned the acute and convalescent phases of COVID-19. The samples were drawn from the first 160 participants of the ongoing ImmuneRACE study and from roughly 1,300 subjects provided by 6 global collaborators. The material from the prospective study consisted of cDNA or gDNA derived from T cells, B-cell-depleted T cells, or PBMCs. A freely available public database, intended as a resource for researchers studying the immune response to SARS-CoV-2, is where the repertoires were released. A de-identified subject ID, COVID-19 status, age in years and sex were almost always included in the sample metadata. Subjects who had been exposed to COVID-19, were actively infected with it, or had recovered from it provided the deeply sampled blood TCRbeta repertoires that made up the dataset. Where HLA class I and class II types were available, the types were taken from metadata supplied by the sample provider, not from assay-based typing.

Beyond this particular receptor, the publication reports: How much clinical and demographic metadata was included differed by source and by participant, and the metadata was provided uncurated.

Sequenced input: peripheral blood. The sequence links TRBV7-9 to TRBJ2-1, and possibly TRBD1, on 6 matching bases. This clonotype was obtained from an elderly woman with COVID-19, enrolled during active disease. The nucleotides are TGTGCCAGCAGCGAGACCGGGACACAAAATGAGCAGTTCTTC. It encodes CASSETGTQNEQFF.